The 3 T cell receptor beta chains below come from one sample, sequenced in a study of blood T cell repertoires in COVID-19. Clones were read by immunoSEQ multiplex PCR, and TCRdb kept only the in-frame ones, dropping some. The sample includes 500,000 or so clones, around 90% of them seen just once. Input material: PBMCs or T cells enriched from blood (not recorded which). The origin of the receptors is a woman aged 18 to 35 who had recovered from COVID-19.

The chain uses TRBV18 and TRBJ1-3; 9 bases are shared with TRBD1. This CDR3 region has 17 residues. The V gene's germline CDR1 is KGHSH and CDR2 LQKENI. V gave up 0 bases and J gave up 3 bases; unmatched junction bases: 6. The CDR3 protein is CASSPPGQGFGGNTIYF. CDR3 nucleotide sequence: TGTGCCAGCTCACCACCGGGACAGGGTTTTGGTGGAAACACCATATATTTT.

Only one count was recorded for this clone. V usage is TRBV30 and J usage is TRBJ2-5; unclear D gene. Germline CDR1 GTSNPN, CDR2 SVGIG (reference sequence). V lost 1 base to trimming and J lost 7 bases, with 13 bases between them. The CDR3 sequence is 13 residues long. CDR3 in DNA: TGTGCCTGGAGTGGTGTAGCCGGCGGGACCCAGTACTTC. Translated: CAWSGVAGGTQYF.

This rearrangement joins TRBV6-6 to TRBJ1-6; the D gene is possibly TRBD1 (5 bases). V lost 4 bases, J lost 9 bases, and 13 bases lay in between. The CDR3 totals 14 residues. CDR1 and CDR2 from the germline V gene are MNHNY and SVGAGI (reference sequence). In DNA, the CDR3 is TGTGCCAGCAGTTTCCAGGGTATTCTTTCACCCCTCCACTTT. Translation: CASSFQGILSPLHF.